A single sample is the source of the 16 T cell receptor beta chains below, sequenced in a study of CXCR4 blockade with PD-1 therapy in pancreatic cancer. Assay used: immunoSEQ multiplex PCR; TCRdb lists only in-frame clones, some missing. This sample has roughly 18,000 clones; around three quarters occur once, and the top ten carry about 5.5%. The material sequenced was tumor tissue. These receptor sequences come from a human donor with pancreatic ductal adenocarcinoma.

This rearrangement joins TRBV29-1 to TRBJ2-2; D remains ambiguous. The ends were cut back, 5 bases at V and 6 bases at J, with 10 bases in the middle. Germline V gene data show CDR1 as SQVTM and CDR2 as ANQGSEA. The CDR3 consists of 12 residues. Here the CDR3 reads CSVKLGPGELFF. For the CDR3, the DNA is TGCAGCGTTAAATTAGGTCCCGGGGAGCTGTTTTTT.

The CDR3 DNA is TGCACCAGCAGCTGGGGGGGAAACACCATATATTTT. This translates into CTSSWGGNTIYF. This chain uses TRBV1 with TRBJ1-3. TRBV1 is a pseudogene segment. This CDR3 is 12 amino acids long.

This chain uses TRBV19 with TRBJ2-2, with 7 bases that match TRBD2. This CDR3 comprises 15 residues. V was clipped by 5 bases and J by 1 base; unmatched bases: 4. Germline loops: CDR1 LNHDA, CDR2 SQIVND (reference sequence). CDR3 nucleotides: TGTGCCAGTAGTCTCGGGGGGATGAACACCGGGGAGCTGTTTTTT. Amino acids: CASSLGGMNTGELFF. The full variable domain, its missing parts supplied by reference TRBV19 and TRBJ2-2, is DGGITQSPKYLFRKEGQNVTLSCEQNLNHDAMYWYRQDPGQGLRLIYYSQIVNDFQKGDIAEGYSVSREKKESFPLTVTSAQKNPTAFYLCASSLGGMNTGELFFGEGSRLTVL.

Comments on this clone: At one boundary the junction diverges from the germline segment, which might be a read error. The rearrangement links TRBV15 to TRBJ1-5, with D possibly being TRBD1 (5 bases). Per germline, CDR1 LNHNV and CDR2 YYDKDF (reference sequence). This CDR3 has 14 amino acids. The CDR3 spells CVTSRAASNQPQHF. CDR3 coding DNA: TGTGTCACCAGCAGGGCCGCGAGCAATCAGCCCCAGCATTTT.

The chain links TRBV29-1 to TRBJ2-1; 8 bases align to TRBD1. This CDR3 is 12 amino acids long. Germline CDR1 is SQVTM and CDR2 is ANQGSEA. Germline trimming cut 5 bases from V and 7 bases from J; bases unmatched to any gene: 4. As DNA, the CDR3 is TGCAGCGTTACCGACAGGGGAAATGAGCAGTTCTTC. Protein: CSVTDRGNEQFF.

The rearrangement joins TRBV18 to TRBJ2-2; D is ambiguous. This CDR3 is built from 12 residues. Trimming cost V 6 bases and J 3 bases, with 5 bases left between them. In germline, CDR1 is KGHSH, CDR2 LQKENI. The CDR3 sequence: CASSLDTGELFF. As DNA, the CDR3 is TGTGCCAGCTCTCTTGACACCGGGGAGCTGTTTTTT.

The chain carries TRBV1 and TRBJ2-1; no DNA check was done on the table's D call, TRBD2. TRBV1 is a pseudogene segment. The CDR3 has 16 residues. CDR3 protein: CASSPGLAGEYNEQFF. The CDR3 DNA sequence: TGCGCCAGCAGCCCGGGACTAGCGGGAGAGTACAATGAGCAGTTCTTC.

The rearrangement joins TRBV5-1 to TRBJ1-1; D unresolved. CDR3 length: 14 residues. CDR1 and CDR2 from the germline V gene are SGHRS and YFSETQ. V lost 0 bases and J 7 bases, leaving 13 bases between the germline ends. In nucleotides, the CDR3 is TGCGCCAGCAGCTTGGAGGCCTCGGGCATTGAAGCTTTCTTT. Amino acids: CASSLEASGIEAFF.

The genes are TRBV28 and TRBJ1-1; perhaps TRBD1 as D (6 bases). V lost 6 bases and J lost 6, with 11 bases in between. The CDR3 has 12 amino acids. Germline V gene data show CDR1 as MDHEN and CDR2 as SYDVKM. The CDR3, as DNA: TGTGCCAGCAGCACCTGGGGGCCTGAAGCTTTCTTT. Translating gives CASSTWGPEAFF.

This chain joins TRBV28 and TRBJ1-4; no firm D call. CDR3 length equals 14 residues. Germline loops: CDR1 MDHEN, CDR2 SYDVKM. Trimming left V 4 bases short and J 5 bases short, with 11 bases between. The CDR3 coding sequence is TGTGCCAGCAGTTCTGGATTGAGGAATGAAAAACTGTTTTTT. As protein: CASSSGLRNEKLFF.

The sample holds one count of this clone. The J gene is TRBJ2-5, the V gene TRBV28, with 7 bases matching TRBD1. CDR3 length: 16 residues. Per the germline V gene, CDR1 is MDHEN and CDR2 is SYDVKM. The junction had 11 bases not matched to a gene; V was cut back by 5 bases and J by 2 bases. CDR3 protein: CASSLVTGSGQETQYF. The CDR3 nucleotides read TGTGCCAGCAGTCTCGTGACAGGGTCGGGGCAAGAGACCCAGTACTTC. The whole variable domain, remainder taken from reference TRBV28 and TRBJ2-5, is DVKVTQSSRYLVKRTGEKVFLECVQDMDHENMFWYRQDPGLGLRLIYFSYDVKMKEKGDIPEGYSVSREKKERFSLILESASTNQTSMYLCASSLVTGSGQETQYFGPGTRLLVL.

This chain joins TRBV18 and TRBJ1-2; D gene unclear. The V end lost 3 bases, the J end lost 4 bases, and 12 bases lay between the germline ends. Germline CDR1 and CDR2: KGHSH and LQKENI. The CDR3 extends over 14 amino acids. CDR3 amino acids: CASSPLKQPYGYTF. CDR3 sequence (DNA): TGTGCCAGCTCACCTCTAAAGCAACCCTATGGCTACACCTTC.

The genes are TRBV19 and TRBJ1-4; 7 nucleotides align to TRBD1. Looked up from germline, CDR1 is LNHDA and CDR2 is SQIVND (reference sequence). This CDR3 has 15 amino acids. Trimming at V came to 7 bases and at J to 3 bases, leaving 8 bases not matched to a gene. CDR3 region: CASITTGRANEKLFF. The CDR3 region has the DNA TGTGCCAGTATTACGACAGGGCGCGCTAATGAAAAACTGTTTTTT.

The chain has TRBV27 and TRBJ1-1; perhaps TRBD1 as D (6 bases). The CDR3 loop spans 15 amino acids. Trimming removed 5 bases from V and 0 bases from J, with 13 bases in between. Germline CDR1 is MNHEY and CDR2 is SMNVEV (reference sequence). The CDR3 sequence is CASSPHRDLNTEAFF. The CDR3 bases are TGTGCCAGCAGTCCTCACAGGGACCTGAACACTGAAGCTTTCTTT.

This clone was seen once. The junction and the germline gene differ at one end; a read error may be behind it. This rearrangement joins TRBV28 to TRBJ1-3; D unresolved. CDR3 length: 15 residues. Germline V gene lookup returns CDR1 MDHEN and CDR2 SYDVKM. CDR3 sequence reads: CASSLTGRSENTIYF. DNA for the CDR3: TGTGCCAGCAGTTTGACGGGCCGCTCTGAAAACACCATATATTTT.

The CDR3 coding sequence is TGTGCCAGCAGGTGGACAGGGTACGAGCAGTACTTC. Amino acids: CASRWTGYEQYF. The J gene is TRBJ2-7, the V gene TRBV28; 8 positions match TRBD1. In germline, CDR1 is MDHEN, CDR2 SYDVKM. With 6 bases clipped from V and 4 bases from J, the junction kept 2 bases outside the gene matches. The CDR3 runs 12 residues.